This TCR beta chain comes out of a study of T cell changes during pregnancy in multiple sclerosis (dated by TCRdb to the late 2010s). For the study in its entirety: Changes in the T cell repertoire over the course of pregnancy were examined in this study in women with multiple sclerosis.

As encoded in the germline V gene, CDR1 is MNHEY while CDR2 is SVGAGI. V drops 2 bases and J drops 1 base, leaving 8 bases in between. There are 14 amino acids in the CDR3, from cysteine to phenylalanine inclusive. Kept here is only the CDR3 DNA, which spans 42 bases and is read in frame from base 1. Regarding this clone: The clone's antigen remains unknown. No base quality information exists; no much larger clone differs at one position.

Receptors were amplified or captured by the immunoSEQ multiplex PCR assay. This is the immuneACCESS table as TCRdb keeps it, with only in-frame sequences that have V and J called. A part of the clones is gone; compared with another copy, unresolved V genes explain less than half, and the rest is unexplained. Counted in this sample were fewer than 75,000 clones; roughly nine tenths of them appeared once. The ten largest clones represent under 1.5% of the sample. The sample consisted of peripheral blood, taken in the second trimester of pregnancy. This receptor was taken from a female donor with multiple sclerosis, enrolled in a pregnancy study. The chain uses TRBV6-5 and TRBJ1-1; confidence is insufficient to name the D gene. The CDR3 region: CASSYGEENTEAFF. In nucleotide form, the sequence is TGTGCCAGCAGTTACGGGGAGGAGAACACTGAAGCTTTCTTT.